These 11 T cell receptor beta chains were all obtained from the same sample, sequenced in a study of cytomegalovirus exposure and HLA in healthy donors. In the PCR, 60 Vbeta and 13 Jbeta primers were used. This table comes from immunoSEQ multiplex PCR, and its TCRdb copy is limited to in-frame clones, with some not included. The data hold about 93,000 clones, with over 75% observed a single time. The specimen was PBMCs. The receptors come from a man aged 25 to 40 in good health and CMV-seronegative.

The chain joins TRBV5-1 to TRBJ2-3, with TRBD1 as a possible D gene (8 bases). The V end was cut by 6 bases, the J end by 2 bases, with 25 bases between. Germline CDR1 and CDR2: SGHRS and YFSETQ. This CDR3 is built from 18 residues. The CDR3, as DNA: TGCGCCAGCACTTCCGGACAGGGCACTAGCGTTTTCACAGATACGCAGTATTTT. It specifies CASTSGQGTSVFTDTQYF.

The gene calls are TRBV5-4 and TRBJ2-7, with 8 bases lining up with TRBD1. The V and J ends lost 0 bases and 2 bases, in that order; junction bases with no gene match: 7. Germline values: CDR1 SGHNT, CDR2 YYREEE (reference sequence). CDR3 length: 16 amino acids. The CDR3 DNA reads TGTGCCAGCAGCTTGGCGCCGACGACAGGGGCCTACGAGCAGTACTTC. This translates into CASSLAPTTGAYEQYF.

The chain employs TRBV4-2 and TRBJ1-2; a possible D gene is TRBD1 (6 bases). Germline V gives CDR1 LGHNA, CDR2 YNFKEQ. The CDR3 length is 14 residues. Between the trimmed V and J ends, which lost 2 bases and 4 bases, there was a span of 11 bases. This CDR3 is CASSQSQGIYGYTF. The CDR3 DNA reads as TGTGCCAGCAGCCAATCCCAGGGGATCTATGGCTACACCTTC.

This clone was counted a few times. The chain couples TRBV30 to TRBJ2-7; D remains unclear. The CDR3 has 12 residues. V was shortened by 7 bases and J by 5 bases, with 15 bases between the two germline ends. CDR1 GTSNPN and CDR2 SVGIG come from the germline V gene (reference sequence). CDR3 residues: CAYQRGMDEQYF. The CDR3 DNA reads as TGTGCCTACCAACGCGGTATGGACGAGCAGTACTTC.

The chain has TRBV7-2 and TRBJ2-5; D is perhaps TRBD2 (5 bases). Germline CDR1 SGHTA, CDR2 FQGNSA. This CDR3 is built from 13 residues. Trimming shortened V by 4 bases and J by 5 bases, and 11 bases separated the two germline ends. The CDR3 region is CASSYGDWETQYF. The CDR3, as DNA: TGTGCCAGCAGCTACGGGGATTGGGAGACCCAGTACTTC. The entire variable domain, with the rest obtained from reference TRBV7-2 and TRBJ2-5, is as follows: GAGVSQSPSNKVTEKGKDVELRCDPISGHTALYWYRQSLGQGLEFLIYFQGNSAPDKSGLPSDRFSAERTGGSVSTLTIQRTQQEDSAVYLCASSYGDWETQYFGPGTRLLVL.

This chain uses TRBV4-2 with TRBJ2-1; a possible D gene is TRBD2 (5 bases). Trimming pared 0 bases from V and 4 bases from J, leaving 10 bases between. The germline CDR1 and CDR2 sequences are LGHNA and YNFKEQ. CDR3 length: 15 residues. The CDR3 DNA follows: TGTGCCAGCAGCCAAGAAAGCGGAGATTACAATGAGCAGTTCTTC. Translated, it gives CASSQESGDYNEQFF.

The table lists this clone with a few counts. In DNA form, the CDR3 reads TGTGCCAGCAGCCAGGGGGACGATGAGCAGTTCTTC. Its protein is CASSQGDDEQFF. The genes are TRBV2 and TRBJ2-1, with 7 bases lining up with TRBD1. Germline assignment: CDR1 SNHLY and CDR2 FYNNEI. Trimming cost V 6 bases and J 8 bases; bases outside gene matches: 4. CDR3 length: 12 amino acids.

This chain links TRBV7-2 with TRBJ2-7, with no clear D. Germline V CDR1 and CDR2: SGHTA, FQGNSA. CDR3 length: 14 residues. V was cut by 1 base and J by 2 bases, with 9 bases left in between. The CDR3 spells CASSLGHQTYEQYF. For the CDR3, the DNA is TGTGCCAGCAGCTTAGGACACCAAACCTACGAGCAGTACTTC.

This clone was seen once. The rearrangement uses TRBV4-1 and TRBJ2-5, with D unresolved. CDR1 is MGHRA, CDR2 YSYEKL, per germline. The CDR3 is 13 amino acids. Trimming took 0 bases from V and 10 from J, leaving 12 bases between them. The DNA for the CDR3 is TGCGCCAGCAGCCAAGATCTGTGGGCAGGCCAGTACTTC. Its protein is CASSQDLWAGQYF.

This chain uses TRBV6-6 with TRBJ1-1, with D possibly matching TRBD1 (6 bases). V was pared by 10 bases and J by 3 bases, with 18 bases between. This CDR3 comprises 14 residues. Per germline, CDR1 MNHNY and CDR2 SVGAGI (reference sequence). For the CDR3, the DNA is TGTGCCACACAGGGACCTTTTCCCGACACTGAAGCTTTCTTT. This encodes CATQGPFPDTEAFF.

A note on this clone: Other nucleotide sequences from this sample produce the same CDR3. The chain is built from TRBV5-1 and TRBJ1-3, with 10 positions matching TRBD1. Germline V lookup: CDR1 SGHRS, CDR2 YFSETQ. After removal of 7 bases from V and 0 bases from J, the junction contained 4 bases not matched to a gene. The CDR3 is 15 amino acids. The DNA of the CDR3 is TGCGCCAGCCGCCGGGACAGGGGCTCTGGAAACACCATATATTTT. Translating it yields CASRRDRGSGNTIYF.